The TCR beta chain described here comes from a study of blood T cell repertoires in COVID-19. Libraries were prepared by immunoSEQ multiplex PCR; TCRdb keeps only in-frame clonotypes and omits some of them. The data hold around 330,000 clones, with around nine tenths observed a single time. The CDR3 covers 14 residues. Unmatched junction bases numbered 5, after V lost 2 bases and J lost 8 bases. CDR1 and CDR2 from the germline V gene are LGHDT and YNNKEL (reference sequence). This clone has a single count. The source is a woman between 50 and 59 years old with active or convalescent COVID-19. The rearrangement links TRBV3-1 (or the pseudogene TRBV3-2) to TRBJ1-2; 10 nucleotides match TRBD1. The sequencing sample was made of peripheral blood. CDR3 sequence: CASSQRQGAFGYTF. The CDR3 DNA reads as TGTGCCAGCAGCCAAAGACAGGGGGCTTTCGGCTACACCTTC.